A selection of T cell receptor beta chains follows, all from one sample in a study of monozygotic twins with inflammatory bowel disease. Each CDR3 protein gets one entry in TCRdb, which reprocessed the 5' RACE reads and gives no DNA. With about 380,000 distinct CDR3 sequences in the sample, the ten largest clones hold about 2.5%. The sample was blood. Receptors were obtained from a human donor with ulcerative colitis or Crohn's disease, or a healthy co-twin of an affected twin (not recorded which). CDR3s include the opening cysteine and the closing phenylalanine or tryptophan.

V	J	CDR3
TRBV5-5	TRBJ2-7	CASSGSGGNYEQYF
TRBV6-2/TRBV6-3	TRBJ1-2	CASSLRTGNYGYTF
TRBV7-9	TRBJ1-1	CASSLAPPDTEAFF
TRBV4-2	TRBJ1-2	CASSQDPRRVSPTNYGYTF
TRBV29-1	TRBJ2-7	CSAFEDTYLREQYF
TRBV24-1	TRBJ2-1	CATSPRPGEQFF
TRBV4-3	TRBJ2-7	CASSQDWGRLYIDSYEQYF
TRBV20-1	TRBJ2-1	CSASSHNEQFF
TRBV20-1	TRBJ1-5	CSVGDGSNQPQHF
TRBV4-3	TRBJ2-2	CASSPRTGNTGELFF
TRBV7-9	TRBJ1-2	CASSFGEDYGYNF
TRBV7-9	TRBJ1-1	CASSLFPFDRGLVEAFF
TRBV15	TRBJ1-1	CATSRDQESTEAFF
TRBV7-2	TRBJ2-5	CASSLAYARQETQYF
TRBV20-1	TRBJ1-4	CSARGWEKLFF
TRBV11-2	TRBJ2-5	CASSLAFRDLETQYF
TRBV25-1	TRBJ1-2	CASSETGFVSYTF
TRBV20-1	TRBJ2-4	CSASALADPTLTKNIQYF
TRBV18	TRBJ2-3	CASSPPGGLDTQYF
TRBV4-3	TRBJ2-7	CASSQELGQGGSYEQYF
TRBV7-2	TRBJ2-7	CASSVGQPFDEQYF
TRBV5-6	TRBJ2-2	CASSSLGELFF
TRBV9	TRBJ2-5	CASHIPPRANDEETQYF
TRBV16	TRBJ1-4	CASSQSTGANEKLFF
TRBV3-1	TRBJ2-3	CASSPQRGLRDTQYF
TRBV4-3	TRBJ2-2	CASSQVRTGYSNTGELFF